This T cell receptor beta chain originates from a study of post-analysis software for immune sequencing data (dated by TCRdb to 2015 to 2017). For the wider study: Relapsing-remitting, secondary progressive and progressive-relapsing multiple sclerosis were recorded as disease courses, and subtype annotation was lacking for some patients. The multiple sclerosis patient repertoires were compared with 10 to 12 previously published healthy control repertoires from donors aged about 6 to 25 years. A subset of samples was prepared in parallel using single-end sample barcoding, then pooled and co-amplified after Illumina adapter ligation.

This clonotype was counted between two and nine times. No cognate antigen has been identified for it. Base qualities were left out, and no much larger clone turns up one base away. Libraries were made using PCR. Instrument used: Illumina HiSeq 2500. To reduce PCR and sequencing biases, unique molecular identifiers were incorporated into the TCR beta cDNA libraries. Every 1 to 10 million input T cells yielded around 500,000 cDNA molecules, meaning each molecule approximated one T cell. The same protocol used for the earlier healthy control dataset was applied to prepare and sequence the patient libraries. Samples belonging to the same batch were prepared together, multiplexed and sequenced on a shared HiSeq lane. As for how the authors treated the data: MIGEC handled the raw barcoded reads, throwing out single-read molecular identifier groups before consensus assembly and CDR3 extraction. Clonotype tables were post-analysed with VDJtools, normalizing diversity by down-sampling all datasets to the smallest sample size. Repertoire overlap clustering matched CDR3 amino acid but not nucleotide sequences to correct batch-related cross-sample contamination. The public reads were run again by TCRdb, first through fastp at Q25 and then through MiXCR, and only productive beta chains were kept. A single entry per CDR3 protein holds the most common genes and DNA from its merged rows. TCRdb's processing, not the authors', yielded these V and J calls. The sample contains approximately 160,000 distinct CDR3 sequences, around 30% of them found a single time. Over 1.2% of the sample belongs to the ten largest clones.

General study outcomes and caveats: The multiple sclerosis patient group was slightly younger than the control group. Significantly lower normalized Chao1 diversity was found in multiple sclerosis patients than in controls, suggesting substantial peripheral T-cell clonal expansion. Strong co-clustering of samples prepared in the same batch was shown by direct clustering with F measure, prompting a batch-effect correction.

TCR beta repertoires were profiled from peripheral blood of roughly twelve young patients with multiple sclerosis to demonstrate the VDJtools post-analysis software. The multiple sclerosis patients were children and adolescents between roughly 6 and 16 years of age. The sequence derives from a girl aged 5-17 years with multiple sclerosis. Sequencing input: blood.

In nucleotides, the sequence is TGTGCCAGCAGCTTCACGGGACCCAGTGGGGAGACCCAGTACTTC. The translation is CASSFTGPSGETQYF. The rearrangement combines TRBV5-5 with TRBJ2-5; the D gene is perhaps TRBD1 or TRBD2, each of them matching over 5 bases. For CDR1 and CDR2, the germline V gene (reference sequence) lists SGHKS and YYEKEE. Including cysteine and phenylalanine, the CDR3 has 15 amino acids. CDR3 DNA is the only sequence kept; it has 45 bases, read in frame from the first base. V and J lose 2 bases and 5 bases, and a span of 16 bases separates them. With all but the CDR3 taken from the reference TRBV5-5 and TRBJ2-5 genes, the full variable domain is: DAGVTQSPTHLIKTRGQQVTLRCSPISGHKSVSWYQQVLGQGPQFIFQYYEKEERGRGNFPDRFSARQFPNYSSELNVNALLLGDSALYLCASSFTGPSGETQYFGPGTRLLVL.